The present T cell receptor (beta chain) was sequenced within a study of cytomegalovirus exposure and HLA in healthy donors. Study as a whole: As released early, the data held 75 million to 90 million unique TCRs from HLA-typed donors. Broader study findings: A reported reduction in N-insertions relative to the roughly 610-donor mean was seen in an Asian-associated ancestry cluster in a later analysis.

The PCR used 60 Vbeta and 13 Jbeta primers. The protocol was immunoSEQ multiplex PCR, while the TCRdb copy is restricted to in-frame clones and leaves out a portion. The sample yields 200,000 or so clones, approximately 70% seen once. This clone was seen a handful of times. Its antigen remains unidentified. The CDR3 spans 12 residues. The V gene lost 6 bases and the J gene lost 8 bases, with 13 bases spanning the gap. Germline values: CDR1 MGHDK, CDR2 SYGVNS. The chain is built from TRBV25-1 and TRBJ1-2; D perhaps matches TRBD1 (5 bases). The TCR comes from a man aged 35 to 55 in good health and CMV-seropositive. Sequences were obtained from PBMCs. CDR3 DNA sequence: TGTGCCAGCAGGGGACTCCAAAAGGGCTACACCTTC. Residues: CASRGLQKGYTF.